A single sample is the source of the 20 T cell receptor beta chains below, sequenced in a study of cytomegalovirus exposure and HLA in healthy donors. Vbeta (60) and Jbeta (13) primers were used in the PCR. TCRdb's copy holds only in-frame clones and misses some; the assay was immunoSEQ multiplex PCR. The data hold about 89,000 clones, with less than 65% observed a single time. Material: PBMCs. All receptors derive from a young woman in good health and CMV-seronegative.

The rearrangement uses TRBV28 and TRBJ1-1, with D uncertain. This CDR3 is 12 amino acids long. The germline V gene encodes CDR1 MDHEN and CDR2 SYDVKM. V lost 2 bases and J lost 8, with 9 bases in between. The CDR3 is CASSLGPFEAFF. Here the CDR3 DNA reads TGTGCCAGCAGTTTAGGGCCATTCGAAGCTTTCTTT.

The V and J genes are TRBV10-3 and TRBJ1-2; TRBD1 matches 11 bases. The length of the CDR3 is 14 residues. The V gene end was trimmed by 2 bases and the J gene end by 8 bases; junction bases not matched to a gene: 4. The germline gives CDR1 ENHRY, CDR2 SYGVKD. The CDR3 DNA reads TGTGCCATCAGTGAGACCGGGACAGGGGGAGGCTACACCTTC. Amino acid sequence: CAISETGTGGGYTF.

There are a few counts of this clone. The chain uses TRBV7-9 and TRBJ1-4, with D unresolved. The V and J ends lost 3 bases and 2 bases respectively, with 13 bases between them. The V gene's germline CDR1 is SEHNR and CDR2 FQNEAQ (reference sequence). This CDR3 region has 16 residues. CDR3 coding DNA: TGTGCCAGCAGCTTGGCTCGGACTGGGACTAATGAAAAACTGTTTTTT. Residues: CASSLARTGTNEKLFF.

This clone turned up a few times. This chain's CDR3 is CASSVSSRTGGPGELFF. The CDR3 region has the DNA TGTGCCAGCAGCGTTTCGTCCAGGACAGGGGGCCCCGGGGAGCTGTTTTTT. This rearrangement joins TRBV9 to TRBJ2-2, with 11 bases lining up with TRBD1. The germline V gene has CDR1 SGDLS and CDR2 YYNGEE. The CDR3 loop spans 17 amino acids. V dropped 2 bases and J dropped 6; count of bases not matched to a gene: 9.

This chain links TRBV30 with TRBJ1-2; TRBD1 matches 7 bases. The CDR3 is made up of 15 amino acids. Germline CDR1 GTSNPN, CDR2 SVGIG (reference sequence). V lost 2 bases to trimming and J lost 4 bases; unmatched junction nucleotides: 10. CDR3 DNA: TGTGCCTGGAGTATCCCGGGACAGAGCTTCTATGGCTACACCTTC. Protein sequence: CAWSIPGQSFYGYTF.

This chain connects TRBV28 to TRBJ2-6; D is possibly TRBD2 (6 bases). Germline V gives CDR1 MDHEN, CDR2 SYDVKM. The CDR3 covers 15 residues. Trimming took off 5 bases at V and 3 bases at J, with 11 bases between the two ends. CDR3 region: CASSGGGDGANVLTF. CDR3 bases: TGTGCCAGCAGTGGCGGAGGGGATGGGGCCAACGTCCTGACTTTC.

This chain joins TRBV5-5 and TRBJ2-7, with a possible D match to TRBD1 (6 bases). The CDR3 has 16 amino acids. Trimming shortened V by 1 base and J by 5 bases, and 19 bases separated the two germline ends. From germline, CDR1 is SGHKS and CDR2 YYEKEE (reference sequence). DNA for the CDR3: TGTGCCAGCAGCTTGATAACGTCCAGGGGACGGAACGAGCAGTACTTC. It translates to CASSLITSRGRNEQYF. Using reference TRBV5-5 and TRBJ2-7 for the parts outside the CDR3, the full variable domain is DAGVTQSPTHLIKTRGQQVTLRCSPISGHKSVSWYQQVLGQGPQFIFQYYEKEERGRGNFPDRFSARQFPNYSSELNVNALLLGDSALYLCASSLITSRGRNEQYFGPGTRLTVT.

In DNA, the CDR3 is TGTGCCAGCAGCTATCCAGGGTGGGAGCAGTTCTTC. Translated: CASSYPGWEQFF. The chain carries TRBV13 and TRBJ2-1, with D possibly matching TRBD1 (5 bases). In germline, CDR1 is PRHDT, CDR2 FYEKMQ (reference sequence). The CDR3 extends over 12 amino acids. Between the trimmed V and J ends, which lost 4 bases and 10 bases, there was a span of 11 bases.

The chain couples TRBV5-1 to TRBJ1-3; 8 bases are a match to TRBD1. The V segment lost 4 bases and the J segment 2 bases; nucleotides outside the gene matches: 8. The CDR3 is made up of 16 amino acids. Germline CDR1 is SGHRS and CDR2 is YFSETQ. CDR3: CASSLRQGTAGNTIYF. In nucleotides, the CDR3 is TGCGCCAGCAGCCTGCGACAGGGGACGGCTGGAAACACCATATATTTT.

The rearrangement joins TRBV2 to TRBJ2-1; D may be TRBD2 (5 bases). There are 11 residues in the CDR3. V shed 11 bases and J shed 10 bases, with 15 bases lying between them. The germline V gene has CDR1 SNHLY and CDR2 FYNNEI. The CDR3 nucleotides are TGTGCCGGCCTAAACAGCGGCGAGCAGTTCTTC. This sequence encodes CAGLNSGEQFF.

The chain joins TRBV4-1 to TRBJ2-3, with a tentative D call TRBD2 (6 bases). V lost 3 bases to trimming and J lost 1 base, with 20 bases between them. CDR1 and CDR2 from the germline V gene are MGHRA and YSYEKL. The CDR3 has 18 amino acids. CDR3 in amino acids: CASSQRRWLALGTDTQYF. CDR3 coding DNA: TGCGCCAGCAGCCAGAGGAGGTGGCTAGCGCTAGGCACAGATACGCAGTATTTT.

The chain uses TRBV7-9 and TRBJ2-3; 12 bases line up with TRBD2. Germline V gene data show CDR1 as SEHNR and CDR2 as FQNEAQ (reference sequence). This CDR3 region has 18 residues. V was clipped by 0 bases and J by 1 base; unmatched bases: 5. The CDR3 DNA is TGTGCCAGCAGCTTAGCGATGAGACTAGCGGGAGGCACAGATACGCAGTATTTT. This encodes CASSLAMRLAGGTDTQYF.

This clone was counted a few times. This CDR3 is CASSTVGRSDTQYF. The CDR3 DNA is TGTGCCAGCAGTACCGTTGGGAGGTCAGATACGCAGTATTTT. The rearrangement joins TRBV27 to TRBJ2-3; weak D call: TRBD2 (6 bases). The germline gives CDR1 MNHEY, CDR2 SMNVEV (reference sequence). This CDR3 is 14 amino acids long. V was pared by 5 bases and J by 4 bases, with 13 bases between.

The gene calls are TRBV7-6 and TRBJ2-1; TRBD1 matches 8 bases. Germline trimming cut 4 bases from V and 7 bases from J; bases unmatched to any gene: 3. CDR1 is SGHVS and CDR2 is FNYEAQ in the germline V gene. The length of the CDR3 is 13 residues. The CDR3 reads CASSSRGPNEQFF. The CDR3 DNA sequence: TGTGCCAGCAGCTCCAGGGGGCCGAATGAGCAGTTCTTC.

This chain joins TRBV5-8 and TRBJ2-7; 7 bases line up with TRBD2. Trimming cost V 3 bases and J 3 bases; bases outside gene matches: 12. Germline lookup yields CDR1 SGHTS and CDR2 YDEGEE. The CDR3 runs to 16 residues. The CDR3 DNA follows: TGTGCCAGCAGCTCGGGGGAGGGGCGAGGGTTCTACGAGCAGTACTTC. Its translation: CASSSGEGRGFYEQYF. The entire variable domain, with the rest obtained from reference TRBV5-8 and TRBJ2-7, is as follows: EAGVTQSPTHLIKTRGQQATLRCSPISGHTSVYWYQQALGLGLQFLLWYDEGEERNRGNFPPRFSGRQFPNYSSELNVNALELEDSALYLCASSSGEGRGFYEQYFGPGTRLTVT.

The chain carries TRBV5-1 and TRBJ1-1; D is possibly TRBD1 (5 bases). The CDR3 has 13 residues. Looked up from germline, CDR1 is SGHRS and CDR2 is YFSETQ. Trimming took 4 bases from V and 6 from J, leaving 13 bases between them. The CDR3 nucleotides read TGCGCCAGCAGCGGCCGTTCCAGGGCTGAAGCTTTCTTT. This sequence encodes CASSGRSRAEAFF.

The DNA for the CDR3 is TGTGCCAGCTCACCGGGACAGAACTACAATGAGCAGTTCTTC. It codes for CASSPGQNYNEQFF. The rearrangement joins TRBV18 to TRBJ2-1, with 7 bases fitting TRBD1. CDR1 is KGHSH and CDR2 is LQKENI in the germline V gene. The length of the CDR3 is 14 residues. J was trimmed by 3 bases and V by 3 bases; bases with no gene match: 2.

The CDR3 sequence is CASSLADRSYEQYF. For the CDR3, the DNA is TGTGCCAGCAGCTTAGCGGACAGATCCTACGAGCAGTACTTC. This rearrangement joins TRBV7-8 to TRBJ2-7; possibly TRBD1 for D (6 bases). The CDR3 is 14 amino acids. The V end was cut by 0 bases, the J end by 1 base, with 7 bases between. Germline assignment: CDR1 SGHVS and CDR2 FQNEAQ.

This chain's CDR3 is CASSPQIPYEQYF. The CDR3 nucleotides are TGTGCCAGCAGCCCGCAGATCCCCTACGAGCAGTACTTC. The gene calls are TRBV7-2 and TRBJ2-7; D remains unclear. The V gene lost 5 bases and the J gene lost 2 bases, with 10 bases spanning the gap. The CDR3 contains 13 residues. Germline-derived CDR1 and CDR2 are SGHTA and FQGNSA.

This clone was picked up one time. V gene TRBV19 combines with J gene TRBJ2-5; 14 nucleotides align to TRBD2. CDR3 length: 14 residues. Germline values: CDR1 LNHDA, CDR2 SQIVND (reference sequence). The V segment lost 9 bases and the J segment 5 bases; nucleotides outside the gene matches: 5. Written as DNA, the CDR3 is TGTGCCAGCGGGACTAGCGGGAGAGTCGAGACCCAGTACTTC. It yields the protein CASGTSGRVETQYF. Full variable domain (missing parts from reference TRBV19 and TRBJ2-5): DGGITQSPKYLFRKEGQNVTLSCEQNLNHDAMYWYRQDPGQGLRLIYYSQIVNDFQKGDIAEGYSVSREKKESFPLTVTSAQKNPTAFYLCASGTSGRVETQYFGPGTRLLVL.